These 27 T cell receptor beta chains were sequenced from one sample in a study of T cell responses to AZD1222 COVID-19 vaccine. TCRdb's table, derived via immunoSEQ multiplex PCR, lists solely in-frame clones and lacks some. Among around 94,000 clones, roughly 88% were seen once, and the ten largest hold roughly 14%. This specimen consisted of peripheral blood, obtained on day 0 of AZD1222 vaccination. Receptor source: an adult in good health.

The genes are TRBV21-1 and TRBJ2-5; TRBD2, as called in the table, went unchecked against the DNA. TRBV21-1 is annotated as a pseudogene. This CDR3 contains 15 residues. The CDR3 loop reads CASSKTSGFQETQYF. The DNA of the CDR3 is TGTGCCAGCAGCAAGACTAGCGGATTTCAAGAGACCCAGTACTTC.

The V and J genes are TRBV6-5 and TRBJ2-2; D not certain. The CDR3 is made up of 12 amino acids. The V end was cut by 6 bases, the J end by 6 bases, with 8 bases between. Germline V gene sequence: CDR1 MNHEY, CDR2 SVGAGI. CDR3 amino acids: CASSPRAGELFF. CDR3 nucleotides: TGTGCCAGCAGCCCCCGGGCCGGGGAGCTGTTTTTT.

This rearrangement joins TRBV11-2 to TRBJ1-2; no reliable D call. This CDR3 spans 12 amino acids. Trimming took off 5 bases at V and 5 bases at J, with 9 bases between the two ends. In germline, CDR1 is SGHAT, CDR2 FQNNGV. CDR3 coding DNA: TGTGCCAGCAGCGAGGACCGTTATGGCTACACCTTC. The encoded protein is CASSEDRYGYTF. Looking up the rest from reference TRBV11-2 and TRBJ1-2 gives the full variable domain: EAGVAQSPRYKIIEKRQSVAFWCNPISGHATLYWYQQILGQGPKLLIQFQNNGVVDDSQLPKDRFSAERLKGVDSTLKIQPAKLEDSAVYLCASSEDRYGYTFGSGTRLTVV.

The genes are TRBV30 and TRBJ1-1, with 8 bases matching TRBD1. This CDR3 comprises 13 residues. Germline CDR1 is GTSNPN and CDR2 is SVGIG (reference sequence). Trimming took 7 bases from V and 7 from J; bases not matched to a gene: 11. In DNA form, the CDR3 reads TGTGCCTATTACCGACAGGGGAGGAATGAAGCTTTCTTT. Its protein product is CAYYRQGRNEAFF.

The J gene is TRBJ1-4, the V gene TRBV29-1; D not resolved. The V gene lost 4 bases and the J gene lost 8 bases, with 17 bases spanning the gap. Germline values: CDR1 SQVTM, CDR2 ANQGSEA. The CDR3 is 14 residues long. CDR3 residues: CSVVDPIIGEKLFF. Written as DNA, the CDR3 is TGCAGCGTTGTTGATCCCATTATCGGAGAAAAACTGTTTTTT.

This chain's CDR3 is CAINPSPMGDYGYTF. In nucleotides, the CDR3 is TGTGCCATCAACCCTTCGCCTATGGGCGACTATGGCTACACCTTC. This chain uses TRBV10-3 with TRBJ1-2; D unclear. The CDR3 contains 15 residues. Germline V gives CDR1 ENHRY, CDR2 SYGVKD. V was trimmed by 7 bases and J by 3 bases, leaving 18 bases between them.

This clone was seen a few times. The genes are TRBV5-1 and TRBJ2-3, with 7 positions matching TRBD1. V trimming: 4 bases; J trimming: 4 bases; junction bases outside the gene matches: 9. In germline, CDR1 is SGHRS, CDR2 YFSETQ. This CDR3 contains 15 residues. In nucleotides, the CDR3 is TGCGCCAGCAGCGTCACAGGGGATCAGGCAGATACGCAGTATTTT. Protein: CASSVTGDQADTQYF.

The chain carries TRBV5-6 and TRBJ1-6; tentative D call: TRBD1 (5 bases). The CDR3 length is 16 residues. V was shortened by 1 base and J by 9 bases, with 17 bases between the two germline ends. CDR1 and CDR2 (germline): SGHDT, YYEEEE. DNA of the CDR3: TGTGCCAGCAGCTTGCGATTAGGGCAGGGTACTTCACCCCTCCACTTT. This gives the protein CASSLRLGQGTSPLHF.

The chain has TRBV5-4 and TRBJ1-1, with TRBD1 matching over 12 bases. V shed 6 bases, J shed 3 bases, and the junction held 12 bases outside the gene matches. The CDR3 contains 17 residues. Germline V gene lookup returns CDR1 SGHNT and CDR2 YYREEE (reference sequence). As DNA, the CDR3 is TGTGCCAGCACCCATCGAAGAGGGACAGGGGGCCACACTGAAGCTTTCTTT. It encodes CASTHRRGTGGHTEAFF.

The V call is TRBV12-3 or TRBV12-4, the J call TRBJ2-7; perhaps TRBD2 as D (6 bases). The CDR3 has 12 residues. The V and J ends lost 2 bases and 6 bases respectively, with 8 bases between them. This CDR3 reads CASSLMRGEQYF. The CDR3 nucleotides are TGTGCCAGCAGTTTAATGCGGGGCGAGCAGTACTTC.

This rearrangement joins TRBV11-2 to TRBJ1-2, with D unresolved. Trimming took off 0 bases at V and 3 bases at J, with 8 bases between the two ends. The CDR3 consists of 14 residues. CDR1 is SGHAT, CDR2 FQNNGV, per germline. The CDR3 sequence is CASSLDPTYYGYTF. CDR3 nucleotide sequence: TGTGCCAGCAGCTTAGATCCTACCTACTATGGCTACACCTTC.

The table lists this clone with a count of one. The chain uses TRBV4-3 and TRBJ1-2; 9 bases agree with TRBD1. The CDR3 spans 16 residues. J gave up 4 bases and V 3 bases, and 9 bases lay outside the gene matches. The germline V gene has CDR1 LGHNA and CDR2 YSLEER. This CDR3 reads CASSQVTGGGVYGYTF. The CDR3 DNA sequence: TGCGCCAGCAGCCAGGTTACAGGGGGCGGCGTCTATGGCTACACCTTC.

By share of the sample, this clone is medium-sized. This chain joins TRBV4-3 and TRBJ2-3, with TRBD2 matching over 9 bases. The trim removed 0 bases at V and 0 bases at J, leaving 10 bases unmatched. The CDR3 covers 19 residues. Germline CDR1 LGHNA, CDR2 YSLEER. As DNA, the CDR3 is TGCGCCAGCAGCCAAGATACTGCGTTGCGGGGGGGTAGCACAGATACGCAGTATTTT. Amino acids: CASSQDTALRGGSTDTQYF.

The chain couples TRBV30 to TRBJ2-1; 10 bases are a match to TRBD1. V shed 1 base and J 6 bases; nucleotides not matched to a gene: 12. This CDR3 contains 17 residues. Per the germline V gene, CDR1 is GTSNPN and CDR2 is SVGIG (reference sequence). The CDR3 is CAWSGGTGEVLGNEQFF. The CDR3 DNA reads TGTGCCTGGAGTGGAGGGACAGGGGAGGTTCTGGGCAATGAGCAGTTCTTC.

The chain joins TRBV18 to TRBJ2-7; D gene ambiguous. Germline CDR1 reads KGHSH; CDR2 reads LQKENI. This CDR3 spans 11 amino acids. The V gene lost 4 bases and the J gene lost 5 bases, with 6 bases spanning the gap. The CDR3 region is CASSRVDEQYF. The CDR3 region has the DNA TGTGCCAGCTCACGGGTCGACGAGCAGTACTTC.

The chain carries TRBV11-2 and TRBJ1-6; D might be TRBD1 (6 bases). Germline V CDR1 and CDR2: SGHAT, FQNNGV. Trimming removed 4 bases from V and 9 bases from J, with 16 bases in between. CDR3 length: 15 residues. The CDR3 DNA is TGTGCCAGCAGCTCTCCGACAGGAGCCGGTTCACCCCTCCACTTT. It codes for CASSSPTGAGSPLHF.

The chain combines TRBV4-2 with TRBJ1-1, with D possibly TRBD1 on 5 matching bases. The CDR3 loop spans 16 amino acids. V was trimmed by 0 bases and J by 6 bases, leaving 17 bases between them. The germline V gene encodes CDR1 LGHNA and CDR2 YNFKEQ. CDR3: CASSQDDPIGESEAFF. CDR3 bases: TGTGCCAGCAGCCAAGACGATCCGATAGGGGAGTCTGAAGCTTTCTTT.

The J gene is TRBJ2-7, the V gene TRBV5-1; D is tentatively TRBD1 or TRBD2 (5 bases each). The CDR3 spans 14 residues. Germline V gene lookup returns CDR1 SGHRS and CDR2 YFSETQ. The V end lost 2 bases, the J end lost 7 bases, and 16 bases lay between the germline ends. This chain's CDR3 is CASSFQGRGDEQYF. For the CDR3, the DNA is TGCGCCAGCAGCTTTCAGGGCCGAGGGGATGAGCAGTACTTC.

This chain connects TRBV9 to TRBJ1-6; 10 nucleotides agree with TRBD1. The CDR3 spans 16 residues. Germline-derived CDR1 and CDR2 are SGDLS and YYNGEE. The junction had 11 bases not matched to a gene; V was cut back by 4 bases and J by 10 bases. The CDR3 bases are TGTGCCAGCAGCAGAAGTGATGGGGACAGGGGATCACCCCTCCACTTT. It specifies CASSRSDGDRGSPLHF.

J is TRBJ1-1 and V is TRBV3-1 (or the pseudogene TRBV3-2), with TRBD1 matching over 7 bases. Germline V gene sequence: CDR1 LGHDT, CDR2 YNNKEL (reference sequence). J lost 5 bases, V lost 6 bases, and 6 bases had no gene match. The CDR3 is made up of 13 amino acids. The CDR3 spells CASRDRARTEAFF. In DNA, the CDR3 is TGTGCCAGCAGAGACAGGGCTCGGACTGAAGCTTTCTTT.

This chain links TRBV4-3 with TRBJ2-3; TRBD2 matches at 10 bases. The CDR3 length is 19 residues. V trimming: 0 bases; J trimming: 1 base; junction bases outside the gene matches: 10. CDR1 is LGHNA, CDR2 YSLEER, per germline. CDR3 residues: CASSQDVLLAGKGTDTQYF. DNA of the CDR3: TGCGCCAGCAGCCAAGATGTCCTACTAGCGGGGAAGGGCACAGATACGCAGTATTTT.

The gene calls are TRBV18 and TRBJ1-2, with D unresolved. This CDR3 is 14 amino acids long. Trimming removed 3 bases from V and 7 bases from J, with 15 bases in between. Germline lookup yields CDR1 KGHSH and CDR2 LQKENI. CDR3 in DNA: TGTGCCAGCTCACCCTCCGGGTTGTGGGGTGGCTACACCTTC. Translating it yields CASSPSGLWGGYTF.

This chain joins TRBV9 and TRBJ2-5; possibly TRBD1 or TRBD2 for D (6 bases each). The V end was cut by 3 bases, the J end by 2 bases, with 20 bases between. CDR1 is SGDLS and CDR2 is YYNGEE in the germline V gene. CDR3 size: 17 residues. The CDR3 here is CASSESIGRGGQETQYF. In DNA, the CDR3 is TGTGCCAGCAGCGAAAGTATTGGGCGAGGGGGGCAAGAGACCCAGTACTTC. Full variable domain (outside the CDR3, taken from reference TRBV9 and TRBJ2-5): DSGVTQTPKHLITATGQRVTLRCSPRSGDLSVYWYQQSLDQGLQFLIQYYNGEERAKGNILERFSAQQFPDLHSELNLSSLELGDSALYFCASSESIGRGGQETQYFGPGTRLLVL.

The V and J genes are TRBV14 and TRBJ1-1; D ambiguous. Germline CDR1 and CDR2: SGHDN and FVKESK. The CDR3 runs 16 residues. With 0 bases removed from V and 4 bases from J, the gap between germline ends came to 15 bases. The CDR3 protein is CASSQDLAGTGTEAFF. The CDR3 DNA sequence: TGTGCCAGCAGCCAAGATTTGGCAGGTACGGGCACTGAAGCTTTCTTT.

The chain combines TRBV15 with TRBJ1-2; D may be TRBD1 (6 bases). V lost 5 bases and J lost 2, with 9 bases in between. Germline V gene data show CDR1 as LNHNV and CDR2 as YYDKDF (reference sequence). The CDR3 runs 13 residues. The CDR3 protein is CATSQGQNYGYTF. The CDR3 DNA reads as TGTGCCACCAGCCAGGGACAAAACTATGGCTACACCTTC.

The J gene is TRBJ1-2, the V gene TRBV5-4; no firm D call. Trimming left V 3 bases short and J 4 bases short, with 7 bases between. The CDR3 has 12 residues. CDR1 and CDR2 (germline): SGHNT, YYREEE (reference sequence). CDR3 residues: CASSSDSYGYTF. CDR3 bases: TGTGCCAGCAGCTCGGACTCCTATGGCTACACCTTC.

The V gene is TRBV6-6, the J gene TRBJ1-5; 9 nucleotides match TRBD1. Trimming cost V 5 bases and J 4 bases; bases outside gene matches: 9. CDR3 length: 16 amino acids. Germline V lookup: CDR1 MNHNY, CDR2 SVGAGI (reference sequence). The CDR3 DNA follows: TGTGCCAGCAGTCCGGATACCGGGACAGGGAATCAGCCCCAGCATTTT. Translated, it gives CASSPDTGTGNQPQHF.